The rows below give T cell receptor beta chains drawn from one sample of a study of blood T cells in healthy people across ages. TCRdb itself ran the 5' RACE reads through MiXCR, one entry per CDR3 protein. This table holds 1.5 million to 2 million distinct CDR3 sequences, over 25% found once. Sequencing was carried out using blood. All receptors derive from a woman aged 25 to 39 in good health. Each CDR3 is given with its conserved first and last residue. A D gene is named only where the DNA matches it firmly. A row's size may be missing; if present it is once, few, many or a size class.

TRBJ2-1 few TRBD2 TRBV7-3 CASSTLAGSSYDEQFF TGTGCCAGCAGCACACTAGCGGGGTCCAGCTACGATGAGCAGTTCTTC
TRBJ2-5 NA NA TRBV18 CASSPPGVGKTQYF TGTGCCAGCTCACCGCCCGGGGTGGGGAAGACCCAGTACTTC
TRBJ2-1 many TRBD2 TRBV29-1 CSVEAGLRAGKQFF TGCAGCGTTGAAGCGGGGTTGCGAGCGGGGAAGCAGTTCTTC
TRBJ2-7 many NA TRBV20-1 CSAPGDSYEQYF TGCAGTGCTCCAGGGGATTCCTACGAGCAGTACTTC
TRBJ1-5 NA NA TRBV20-1 CSARDRGARQPQHF TGCAGTGCTAGAGATCGGGGAGCCAGGCAGCCCCAGCATTTT
TRBJ1-3 NA NA TRBV12-3/TRBV12-4 CASSPPDGSSGNTIYF TGTGCCAGCAGTCCTCCGGACGGGTCCTCTGGAAACACCATATATTTT
TRBJ2-4 few NA TRBV5-1 CARSFGSTENIQYF TGCGCCCGCAGCTTCGGCTCGACCGAAAACATTCAGTACTTC
TRBJ2-5 many TRBD2 TRBV20-1 CSARDPRGGVQETQYF TGCAGTGCTAGAGATCCCCGCGGGGGGGTCCAAGAGACCCAGTACTTC
TRBJ2-7 few TRBD2 TRBV7-2 CASSSLAGPREQYF TGTGCCAGCAGCTCTCTAGCGGGCCCGAGGGAGCAGTACTTC
TRBJ2-1 NA TRBD2 TRBV20-1 CSARDRLAGTDYNEQFF TGCAGTGCTAGAGATCGACTAGCGGGAACAGACTACAATGAGCAGTTCTTC
TRBJ2-7 NA NA TRBV29-1 CSVAGLSSYEQYF TGCAGCGTTGCGGGACTTAGCTCCTACGAGCAGTACTTC
TRBJ1-2 few NA TRBV9 CASSAHPQGRSNYGYTF TGTGCCAGCAGCGCCCACCCACAGGGACGGTCCAACTATGGCTACACCTTC
TRBJ2-3 few TRBD1 TRBV20-1 CSALRTGVSTDTQYF TGCAGTGCCCTCCGGACAGGGGTCAGCACAGATACGCAGTATTTT
TRBJ2-5 many TRBD2 TRBV7-2 CASSLAAPLAGEETQYF TGTGCCAGCAGCTTAGCCGCTCCGTTAGCGGGAGAAGAGACCCAGTACTTC
TRBJ2-7 NA NA TRBV20-1 CSAGATGRNHEQYF TGCAGTGCTGGGGCAACAGGGCGGAACCACGAGCAGTACTTC